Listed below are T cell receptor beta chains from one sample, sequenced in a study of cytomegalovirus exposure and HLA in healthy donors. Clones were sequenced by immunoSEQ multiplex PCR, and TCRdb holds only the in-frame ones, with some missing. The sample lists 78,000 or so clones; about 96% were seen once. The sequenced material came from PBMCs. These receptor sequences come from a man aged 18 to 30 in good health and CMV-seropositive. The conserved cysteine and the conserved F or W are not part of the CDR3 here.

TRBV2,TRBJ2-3,ASQRNVRPTDTQY
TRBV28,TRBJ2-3,ASSLIRAGGSDTQY
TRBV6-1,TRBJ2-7,ASGQAVATEQY
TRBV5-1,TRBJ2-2,ASSLLAGGAGELF
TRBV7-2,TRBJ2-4,ASSRQGGISKNIQY
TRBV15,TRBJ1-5,ATSRDLGTGDRNQPQH
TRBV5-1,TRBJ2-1,ASGYLLGAGGPMYEQF
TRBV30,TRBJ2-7,AWRAGTGGPYEQY
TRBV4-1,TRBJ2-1,ASSQDRTPIPDEQF
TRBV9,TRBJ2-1,ASSVEGYNEQF
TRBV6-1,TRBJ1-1,ASSEVSGSRNTEAF
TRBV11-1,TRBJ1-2,AGRGEDGYT
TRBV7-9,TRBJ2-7,ASSPTGPREQY
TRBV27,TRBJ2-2,ASPHPRRGHGGELF
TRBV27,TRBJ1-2,ASSDQGSYGYT
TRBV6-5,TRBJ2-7,ASSSQPSTEGT
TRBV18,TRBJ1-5,ASSPRQGIEPQH
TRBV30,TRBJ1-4,AWSLQGRPEKLF
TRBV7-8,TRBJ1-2,ASSRTRQGGEYGYT
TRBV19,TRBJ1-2,ASSPPKTGGYANYGYT
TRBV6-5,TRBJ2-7,ASSYYGTDPYEQY
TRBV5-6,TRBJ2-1,ASSFGTSELSQF
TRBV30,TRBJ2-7,AWSLSRGPYEQY
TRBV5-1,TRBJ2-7,ASSHDRTYEQY
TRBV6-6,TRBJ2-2,ASSSGGPRTGELF
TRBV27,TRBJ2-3,ASSLVPSREYGDTQY
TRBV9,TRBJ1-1,ASSVAMNTEAF
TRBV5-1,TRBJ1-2,ASSLDSNGYT
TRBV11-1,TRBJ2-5,ASSLPGAGETQY
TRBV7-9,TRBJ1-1,ASSYHRDMGTEAF
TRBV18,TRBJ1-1,ASSPSHGDTEAF
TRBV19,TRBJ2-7,ASSHWGSYEQY
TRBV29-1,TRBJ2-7,SVRTGGEEQY
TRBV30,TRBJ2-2,AWSRLANTGELF
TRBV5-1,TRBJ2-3,ASSSQGTDTQY
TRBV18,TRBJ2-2,ASSPERERAGELF
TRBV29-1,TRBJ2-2,SAQTGEGDTGELF
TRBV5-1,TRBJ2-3,ASSPPKASGTDTQY
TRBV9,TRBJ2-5,ASSVGLAGGEETQY
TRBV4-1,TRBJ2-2,ASSRWSGDTGELF
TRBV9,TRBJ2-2,ASSVASTGELF
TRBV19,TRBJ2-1,ASSMGGVYNEQF
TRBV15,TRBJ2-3,ATSRDRAGGHTDTQY
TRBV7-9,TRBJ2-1,ASSLAGGPYNEQF
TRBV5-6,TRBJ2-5,ASSNLTGYQETQY
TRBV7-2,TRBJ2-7,ASSSQAPDEQY